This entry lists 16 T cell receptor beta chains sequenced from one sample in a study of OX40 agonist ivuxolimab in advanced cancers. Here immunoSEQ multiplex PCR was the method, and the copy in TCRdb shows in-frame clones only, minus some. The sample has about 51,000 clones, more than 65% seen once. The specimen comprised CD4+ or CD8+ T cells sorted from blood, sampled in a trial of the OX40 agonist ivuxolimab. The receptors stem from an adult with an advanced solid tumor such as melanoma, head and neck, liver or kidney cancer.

The CDR3 protein is CASRLAGGPTGYNEQFF. Written as DNA, the CDR3 is TGCGCCAGCAGACTAGCGGGGGGACCTACAGGCTACAATGAGCAGTTCTTC. The genes are TRBV5-1 and TRBJ2-1; 12 nucleotides agree with TRBD2. Trimming removed 5 bases from V and 3 bases from J; junction bases left unmatched: 9. Germline-derived CDR1 and CDR2 are SGHRS and YFSETQ. The CDR3 has 17 residues.

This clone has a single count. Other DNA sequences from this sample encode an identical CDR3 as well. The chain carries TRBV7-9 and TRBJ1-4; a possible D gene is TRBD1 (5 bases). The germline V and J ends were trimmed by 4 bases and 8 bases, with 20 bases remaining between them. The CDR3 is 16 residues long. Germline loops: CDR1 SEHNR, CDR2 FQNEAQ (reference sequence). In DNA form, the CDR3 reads TGTGCCAGCAGCTCCCTCCTCAGGGAAACAGGAGAAAAACTGTTTTTT. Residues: CASSSLLRETGEKLFF.

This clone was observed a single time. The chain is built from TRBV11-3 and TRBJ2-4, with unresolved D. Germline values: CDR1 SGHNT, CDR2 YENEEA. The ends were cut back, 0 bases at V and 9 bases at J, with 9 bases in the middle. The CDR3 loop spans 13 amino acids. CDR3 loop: CASSLDRLSIQYF. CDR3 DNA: TGTGCCAGCAGCTTAGACCGACTGAGCATTCAGTACTTC.

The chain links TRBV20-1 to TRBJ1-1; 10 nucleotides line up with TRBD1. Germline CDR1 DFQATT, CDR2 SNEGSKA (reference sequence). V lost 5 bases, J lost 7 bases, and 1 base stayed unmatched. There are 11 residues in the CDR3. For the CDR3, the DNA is TGCAGTGCTTGGACAGGGGGTGAAGCTTTCTTT. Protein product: CSAWTGGEAFF.

The CDR3 sequence is CASSLQWTGSYEQYF. DNA for the CDR3: TGTGCCAGCAGCTTACAGTGGACAGGGTCCTACGAGCAGTACTTC. The chain combines TRBV7-3 with TRBJ2-7; 8 bases agree with TRBD1. CDR3 length equals 15 residues. CDR1 is SGHTA and CDR2 is FQGTGA in the germline V gene. With 2 bases clipped from V and 1 base from J, the junction kept 4 bases outside the gene matches.

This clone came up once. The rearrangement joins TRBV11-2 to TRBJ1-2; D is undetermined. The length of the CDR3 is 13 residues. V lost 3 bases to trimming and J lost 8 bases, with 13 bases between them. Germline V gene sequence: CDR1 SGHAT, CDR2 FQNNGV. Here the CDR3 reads CASSLMGRLGYTF. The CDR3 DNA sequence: TGTGCCAGCAGCTTGATGGGCCGTCTCGGCTACACCTTC.

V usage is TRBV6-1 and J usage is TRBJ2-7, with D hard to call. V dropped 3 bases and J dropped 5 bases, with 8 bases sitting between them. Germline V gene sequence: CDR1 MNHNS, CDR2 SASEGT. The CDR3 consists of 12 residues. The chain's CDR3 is CASSDVRDEQYF. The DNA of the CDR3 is TGTGCCAGCAGTGATGTGCGCGACGAGCAGTACTTC.

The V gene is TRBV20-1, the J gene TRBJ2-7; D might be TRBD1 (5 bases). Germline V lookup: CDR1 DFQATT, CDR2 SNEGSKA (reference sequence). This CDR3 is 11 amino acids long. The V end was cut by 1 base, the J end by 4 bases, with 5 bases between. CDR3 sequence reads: CSARGQYEQYF. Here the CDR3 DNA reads TGCAGTGCTAGAGGACAGTACGAGCAGTACTTC.

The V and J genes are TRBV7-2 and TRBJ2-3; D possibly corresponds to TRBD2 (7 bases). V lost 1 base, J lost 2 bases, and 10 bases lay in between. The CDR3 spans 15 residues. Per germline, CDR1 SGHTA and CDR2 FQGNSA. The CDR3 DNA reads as TGTGCCAGCAGCTTAGGGGGGGGCAACACAGATACGCAGTATTTT. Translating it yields CASSLGGGNTDTQYF.

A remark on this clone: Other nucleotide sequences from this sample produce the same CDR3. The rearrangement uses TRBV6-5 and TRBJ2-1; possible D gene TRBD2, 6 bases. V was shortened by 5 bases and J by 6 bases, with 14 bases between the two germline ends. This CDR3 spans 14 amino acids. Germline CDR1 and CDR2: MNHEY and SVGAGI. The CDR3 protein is CASSTRGVRNEQFF. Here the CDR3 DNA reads TGTGCCAGCAGTACCCGCGGGGTCCGCAATGAGCAGTTCTTC.

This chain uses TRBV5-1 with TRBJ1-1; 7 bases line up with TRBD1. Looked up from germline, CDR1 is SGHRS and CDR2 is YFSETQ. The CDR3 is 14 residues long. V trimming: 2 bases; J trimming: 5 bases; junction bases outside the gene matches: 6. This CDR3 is CASSLTGVGTEAFF. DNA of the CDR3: TGCGCCAGCAGCTTAACAGGGGTGGGAACTGAAGCTTTCTTT.

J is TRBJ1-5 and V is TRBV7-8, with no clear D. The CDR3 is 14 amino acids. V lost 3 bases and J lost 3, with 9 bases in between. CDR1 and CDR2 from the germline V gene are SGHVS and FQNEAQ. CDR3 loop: CASSFAIDNQPQHF. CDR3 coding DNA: TGTGCCAGCAGCTTCGCTATAGACAATCAGCCCCAGCATTTT.

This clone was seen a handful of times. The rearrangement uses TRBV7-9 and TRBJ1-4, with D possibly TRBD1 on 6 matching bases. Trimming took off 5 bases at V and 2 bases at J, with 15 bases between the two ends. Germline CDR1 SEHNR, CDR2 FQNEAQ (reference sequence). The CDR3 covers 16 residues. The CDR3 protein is CASSPVGGRTNEKLFF. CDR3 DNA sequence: TGTGCCAGCAGCCCCGTGGGGGGGCGGACTAATGAAAAACTGTTTTTT. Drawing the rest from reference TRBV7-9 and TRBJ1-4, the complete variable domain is DTGVSQNPRHKITKRGQNVTFRCDPISEHNRLYWYRQTLGQGPEFLTYFQNEAQLEKSRLLSDRFSAERPKGSFSTLEIQRTEQGDSAMYLCASSPVGGRTNEKLFFGSGTQLSVL.

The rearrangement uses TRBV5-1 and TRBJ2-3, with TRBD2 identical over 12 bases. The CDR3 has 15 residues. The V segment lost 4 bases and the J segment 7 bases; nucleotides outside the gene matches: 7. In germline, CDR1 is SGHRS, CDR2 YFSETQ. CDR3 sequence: CASSATSGGQYTQYF. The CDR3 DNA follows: TGCGCCAGCAGCGCCACTAGCGGGGGGCAGTATACGCAGTATTTT.

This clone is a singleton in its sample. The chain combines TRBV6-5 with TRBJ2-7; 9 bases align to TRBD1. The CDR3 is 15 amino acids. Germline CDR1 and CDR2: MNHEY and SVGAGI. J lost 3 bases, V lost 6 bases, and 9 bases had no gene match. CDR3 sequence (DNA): TGTGCCAGCAGACGAGGGGGACAGGGCGACTACGAGCAGTACTTC. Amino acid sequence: CASRRGGQGDYEQYF.

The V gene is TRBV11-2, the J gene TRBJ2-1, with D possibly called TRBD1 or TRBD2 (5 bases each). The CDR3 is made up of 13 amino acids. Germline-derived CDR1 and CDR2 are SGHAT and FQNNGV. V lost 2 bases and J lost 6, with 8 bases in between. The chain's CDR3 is CASSLTRGNEQFF. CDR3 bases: TGTGCCAGCAGCTTAACGAGGGGCAATGAGCAGTTCTTC.